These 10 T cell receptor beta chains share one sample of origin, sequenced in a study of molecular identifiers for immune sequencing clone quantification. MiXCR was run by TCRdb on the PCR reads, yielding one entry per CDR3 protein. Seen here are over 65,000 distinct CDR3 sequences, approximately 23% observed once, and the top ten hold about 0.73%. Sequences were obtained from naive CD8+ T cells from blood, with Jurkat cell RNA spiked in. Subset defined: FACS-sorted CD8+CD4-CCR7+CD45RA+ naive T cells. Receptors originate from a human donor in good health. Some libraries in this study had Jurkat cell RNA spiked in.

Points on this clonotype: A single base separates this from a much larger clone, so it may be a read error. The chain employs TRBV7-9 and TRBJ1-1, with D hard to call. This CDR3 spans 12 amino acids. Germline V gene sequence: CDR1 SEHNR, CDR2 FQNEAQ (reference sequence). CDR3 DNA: TGTGCCAGCAGCTTAGTCGGCACTGAAACTTTCTTT. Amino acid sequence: CASSLVGTETFF.

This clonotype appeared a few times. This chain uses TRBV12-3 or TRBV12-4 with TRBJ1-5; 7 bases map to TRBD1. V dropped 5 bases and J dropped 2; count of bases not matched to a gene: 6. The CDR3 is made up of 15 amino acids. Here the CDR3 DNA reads TGTGCCAGCAGTCTTTATACAGGGGGCAATCAGCCCCAGCATTTT. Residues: CASSLYTGGNQPQHF.

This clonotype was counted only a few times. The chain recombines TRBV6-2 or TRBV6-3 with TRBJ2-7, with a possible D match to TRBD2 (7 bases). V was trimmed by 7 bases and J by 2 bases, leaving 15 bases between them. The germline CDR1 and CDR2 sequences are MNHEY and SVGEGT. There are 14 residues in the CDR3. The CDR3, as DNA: TGTGCCAGCAACACTGCGGGGGACACCTACGAGCAGTACTTC. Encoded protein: CASNTAGDTYEQYF.

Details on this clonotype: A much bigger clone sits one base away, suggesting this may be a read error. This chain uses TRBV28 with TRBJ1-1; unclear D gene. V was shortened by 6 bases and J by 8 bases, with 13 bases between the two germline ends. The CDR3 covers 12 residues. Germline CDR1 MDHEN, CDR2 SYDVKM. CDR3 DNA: TGTGCCAGCAGGGCAGACGGCTTCGAAGCTTTCTTT. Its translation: CASRADGFEAFF.

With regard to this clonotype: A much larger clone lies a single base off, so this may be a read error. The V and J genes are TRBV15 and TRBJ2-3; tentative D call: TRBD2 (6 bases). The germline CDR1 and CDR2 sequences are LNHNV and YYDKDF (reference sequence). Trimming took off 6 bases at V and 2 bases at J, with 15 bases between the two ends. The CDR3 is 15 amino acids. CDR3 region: CATRNGSLPTDTQYF. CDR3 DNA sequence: TGTGCCACCAGAAACGGGAGCCTACCCACAGATACGCAGTATTTT.

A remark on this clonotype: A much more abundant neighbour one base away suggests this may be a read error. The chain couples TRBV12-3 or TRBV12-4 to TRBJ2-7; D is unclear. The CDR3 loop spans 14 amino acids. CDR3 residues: CAGSTTGPVNEQYF. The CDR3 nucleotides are TGTGCCGGCAGTACCACCGGGCCGGTGAATGAGCAGTACTTC.

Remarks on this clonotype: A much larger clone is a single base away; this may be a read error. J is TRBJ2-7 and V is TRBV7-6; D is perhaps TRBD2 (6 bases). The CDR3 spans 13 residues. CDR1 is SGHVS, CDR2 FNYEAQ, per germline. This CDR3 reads CASSSLSGYEQNF. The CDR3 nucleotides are TGTGCCAGCAGCTCTCTTAGCGGCTACGAGCAGAACTTC. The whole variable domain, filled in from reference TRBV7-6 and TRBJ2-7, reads GAGVSQSPRYKVTKRGQDVALRCDPISGHVSLYWYRQALGQGPEFLTYFNYEAQQDKSGLPNDRFSAERPEGSISTLTIQRTEQRDSAMYRCASSSLSGYEQNFGPGTRLTVT.

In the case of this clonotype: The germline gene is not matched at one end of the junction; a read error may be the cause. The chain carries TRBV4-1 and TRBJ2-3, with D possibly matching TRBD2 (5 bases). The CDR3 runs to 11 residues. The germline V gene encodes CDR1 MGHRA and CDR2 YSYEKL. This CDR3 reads CASSQGLALDF. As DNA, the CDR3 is TGCGCCAGCAGCCAAGGGCTAGCATTGGATTTT.

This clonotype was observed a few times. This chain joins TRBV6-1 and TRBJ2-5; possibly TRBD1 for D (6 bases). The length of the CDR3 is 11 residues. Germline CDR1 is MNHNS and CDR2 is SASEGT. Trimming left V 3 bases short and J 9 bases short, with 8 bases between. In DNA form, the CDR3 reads TGTGCCAGCAGTGATCAGGGGTCCCAGTACTTC. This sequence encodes CASSDQGSQYF.

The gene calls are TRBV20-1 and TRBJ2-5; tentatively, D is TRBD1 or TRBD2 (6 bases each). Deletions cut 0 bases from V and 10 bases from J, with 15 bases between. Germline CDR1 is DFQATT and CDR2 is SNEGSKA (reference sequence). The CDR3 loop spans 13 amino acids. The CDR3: CSARDQGRWIQYF. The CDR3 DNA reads TGCAGTGCTAGAGATCAGGGGAGGTGGATCCAGTACTTC.